This T cell receptor beta chain appears in the sequencing data of a study of control samples from healthy donors and cancer patients. The CDR3 is 14 residues long. CDR1 SGDLS and CDR2 YYNGEE come from the germline V gene. The V end was cut by 5 bases, the J end by 2 bases, with 14 bases between. Repertoires were generated with immunoSEQ multiplex PCR, while TCRdb's copy carries only in-frame clones and drops some. The sample shows over 100,000 clones, about 88% of them seen only once. The specimen was blood. The TCR was taken from a man aged 45-65 years in good health. This chain uses TRBV9 with TRBJ2-7; maybe TRBD2 (7 bases). The CDR3 DNA reads TGTGCCAGCAGTTTGGGGGGGGCCGCCTACGAGCAGTACTTC. It is translated as CASSLGGAAYEQYF. The entire variable domain, with the rest obtained from reference TRBV9 and TRBJ2-7, is as follows: DSGVTQTPKHLITATGQRVTLRCSPRSGDLSVYWYQQSLDQGLQFLIQYYNGEERAKGNILERFSAQQFPDLHSELNLSSLELGDSALYFCASSLGGAAYEQYFGPGTRLTVT.